This T cell receptor beta chain was identified in a study of regulatory T cells in long-lasting Graves disease. Indicated time point: persistent/refractory GD, antithyroid drugs over 5 years with positive TRAb. PBMC RNA was the source of the TCR library. Construction of the TCR beta libraries employed iRepertoire HTBI primers in conjunction with Arm-PCR of CDR3 regions. Each CDR3 protein gets one entry after TCRdb re-called the multiplex PCR reads with MiXCR. In the table there are 400,000 to 500,000 distinct CDR3 sequences, roughly 23% of which are singletons. The source was peripheral blood mononuclear cells (PBMCs), collected when the disease was refractory, from a patient treated with antithyroid drugs. This sequence was found in a female donor with Graves disease.

The CDR3 sequence: CASSLGAGTGSYNSPLHF. The CDR3 DNA sequence: TGTGCCAGCAGTTTGGGGGCCGGGACAGGGAGCTATAATTCACCCCTCCACTTT. The J gene is TRBJ1-6, the V gene TRBV28; TRBD1 matches at 9 bases. The length of the CDR3 is 18 residues. Trimming at V came to 3 bases and at J to 3 bases, leaving 9 bases not matched to a gene. Per germline, CDR1 MDHEN and CDR2 SYDVKM.